The clone carrying this T cell receptor (beta chain) was found once. These data originate in a study of OX40 agonist ivuxolimab in advanced cancers. Study background: With a range of 23 to 79, age averaged approximately 55 years, and 65% to 85% were male.

CDR3 size: 15 residues. Trimming cost V 1 base and J 4 bases; bases outside gene matches: 5. Germline CDR1 and CDR2: SGHRS and YFSETQ. Method: immunoSEQ multiplex PCR; TCRdb's copy keeps in-frame clones and lacks some. The sample shows roughly 86,000 clones, 75% to 90% of them seen only once. The receptor comes from an adult with an advanced solid tumor such as melanoma, head and neck, liver or kidney cancer. Sequencing used CD4+ or CD8+ T cells sorted from blood, obtained in a trial of the OX40 agonist ivuxolimab. The chain joins TRBV5-1 to TRBJ2-3; 8 nucleotides line up with TRBD1. Written as DNA, the CDR3 is TGCGCCAGCAGCTTGTGGGACAGGCTCTCAGATACGCAGTATTTT. It yields the protein CASSLWDRLSDTQYF.